The present T cell receptor beta chain was sequenced within a study of glioma-infiltrating T cells after dendritic cell vaccination. Of note for this clone: The antigen is not known.

Trimming removed 5 bases from V and 2 bases from J; junction bases left unmatched: 7. Germline CDR1 reads MDHEN; CDR2 reads SYDVKM. The CDR3 contains 15 residues. The primer mix had 60 V beta and 13 J beta primers. Data came from immunoSEQ multiplex PCR; TCRdb stores just in-frame clones and leaves some out. Here the sample spans over 90,000 clones, around 80% being singletons. Overall study results and limits: Higher pretreatment TIL content predicted longer progression-free time and survival.

Time point specified: after dendritic cell vaccination, including at tumor progression/relapse. Only patients with spare fresh-frozen tumor and over two years of follow-up were included. No glioblastoma patient carried an isocitrate dehydrogenase mutation. The chain recombines TRBV28 with TRBJ2-3; TRBD1 aligns across 7 bases. The source is a human donor with glioblastoma. The input for sequencing was blood, taken after dendritic cell vaccination. The DNA for the CDR3 is TGTGCCAGCAGTCAGACAGGGCTGTACACAGATACGCAGTATTTT. Translating gives CASSQTGLYTDTQYF.